The 20 T cell receptor beta chains presented below share a single source sample, sequenced in a study of blood T cell repertoires in COVID-19. TCRdb's copy holds only in-frame clones and misses some; the assay was immunoSEQ multiplex PCR. Counted here are about 230,000 clones, approximately 82% occurring once; the ten biggest clones make up around 2.5%. Sequenced input: peripheral blood. The receptors come from a woman aged 70 to 79 with active or convalescent COVID-19.

This clone was seen a handful of times. V is TRBV6-6 and J is TRBJ2-5; TRBD2 matches at 7 bases. The CDR3 runs to 14 residues. From germline, CDR1 is MNHNY and CDR2 SVGAGI (reference sequence). The J segment lost 5 bases and the V segment lost 0 bases, leaving 3 bases of the junction unmatched. CDR3 region: CASSYSTSSETQYF. As DNA, the CDR3 is TGTGCCAGCAGTTACTCGACTAGCAGTGAGACCCAGTACTTC.

For the CDR3, the DNA is TGTGCCAGCAGTTACTCGAACGGTGAAGATACGCAGTATTTT. Amino acids: CASSYSNGEDTQYF. The chain couples TRBV6-5 to TRBJ2-3; D remains unclear. Germline V CDR1 and CDR2: MNHEY, SVGAGI. V lost 0 bases and J 5 bases, leaving 9 bases between the germline ends. This CDR3 is built from 14 residues.

The chain recombines TRBV29-1 with TRBJ2-5; TRBD1 might be the D (6 bases). Trimming stripped 6 bases from V and 4 bases from J, with 15 bases between. The CDR3 consists of 13 residues. Germline assignment: CDR1 SQVTM and CDR2 ANQGSEA. CDR3 coding DNA: TGCAGCGTGAGCAGGGGTGGACGAGAGACCCAGTACTTC. It specifies CSVSRGGRETQYF.

The rearrangement joins TRBV3-1 (or the pseudogene TRBV3-2) to TRBJ1-3; D unresolved. The V and J ends lost 2 bases and 2 bases respectively, with 4 bases between them. CDR1 and CDR2 from the germline V gene are LGHDT and YNNKEL (reference sequence). CDR3 size: 13 residues. The CDR3 spells CASSQRAGNTIYF. The CDR3 DNA follows: TGTGCCAGCAGCCAACGAGCTGGAAACACCATATATTTT.

V and J are TRBV10-1 and TRBJ2-5, with no clear D. The CDR3 is made up of 13 amino acids. V shed 4 bases and J shed 1 base, with 7 bases lying between them. Per the germline V gene, CDR1 is WNHNN and CDR2 is SYGVQD (reference sequence). CDR3: CASSVGSQETQYF. Written as DNA, the CDR3 is TGCGCCAGCAGTGTTGGCAGCCAAGAGACCCAGTACTTC.

Only a few counts were recorded for this clone. The chain couples TRBV7-2 to TRBJ2-7, with 8 positions matching TRBD1. Germline lookup yields CDR1 SGHTA and CDR2 FQGNSA. V shed 8 bases, J shed 7 bases, and the junction held 13 bases outside the gene matches. The CDR3 has 14 amino acids. The CDR3 sequence is CASSTTRTGKEQYF. The CDR3 DNA follows: TGTGCCAGCTCGACGACCAGGACAGGGAAAGAGCAGTACTTC.

This chain joins TRBV5-1 and TRBJ2-7; 7 nucleotides line up with TRBD1. Germline trimming cut 5 bases from V and 2 bases from J; bases unmatched to any gene: 7. The CDR3 extends over 14 amino acids. Germline CDR1 reads SGHRS; CDR2 reads YFSETQ. The CDR3 DNA reads as TGCGCCAGCAGGTCCGGGACAGACGCCTACGAGCAGTACTTC. Translation: CASRSGTDAYEQYF.

There are a few counts of this clone. The chain uses TRBV2 and TRBJ1-1, with D unresolved. The CDR3 covers 14 residues. Germline CDR1 and CDR2: SNHLY and FYNNEI. The V and J ends lost 6 bases and 4 bases respectively, with 15 bases between them. For the CDR3, the DNA is TGTGCCAGCAGCCTCGGACTGGCGGGCACTGAAGCTTTCTTT. Amino acids: CASSLGLAGTEAFF.

The gene calls are TRBV3-1 (or the pseudogene TRBV3-2) and TRBJ1-2; 8 bases agree with TRBD1. J gave up 9 bases and V 4 bases, and 7 bases lay outside the gene matches. CDR3 size: 13 residues. CDR1 is LGHDT and CDR2 is YNNKEL in the germline V gene (reference sequence). The CDR3 sequence: CASSPGQGGRYTF. CDR3 coding DNA: TGTGCCAGCAGCCCTGGACAGGGCGGACGCTACACCTTC.

This chain links TRBV3-1 (or the pseudogene TRBV3-2) with TRBJ1-2, with a tentative D call TRBD1 (5 bases). The length of the CDR3 is 14 residues. The germline V gene encodes CDR1 LGHDT and CDR2 YNNKEL (reference sequence). Trimming removed 3 bases from V and 4 bases from J, with 12 bases in between. The CDR3 nucleotides read TGTGCCAGCAGCCAGTGGCAGGGAAGCTATGGCTACACCTTC. It encodes CASSQWQGSYGYTF.

J is TRBJ1-4 and V is TRBV2, with 7 bases aligning to TRBD1. Germline CDR1 and CDR2: SNHLY and FYNNEI. Trimming cost V 6 bases and J 8 bases; bases outside gene matches: 9. The CDR3 is 14 residues long. The CDR3 reads CASSGQVLGEKLFF. CDR3 DNA sequence: TGTGCCAGCAGCGGACAGGTCCTTGGGGAAAAACTGTTTTTT.

The chain is built from TRBV5-4 and TRBJ2-5; D remains ambiguous. V dropped 4 bases and J dropped 3 bases, with 16 bases sitting between them. The CDR3 is 15 amino acids. The V gene's germline CDR1 is SGHNT and CDR2 YYREEE (reference sequence). As DNA, the CDR3 is TGTGCCAGCAGCCTGAGGCTGGGTGGCGAAGAGACCCAGTACTTC. Its translation: CASSLRLGGEETQYF. Full variable domain (remainder filled in from reference TRBV5-4 and TRBJ2-5): ETGVTQSPTHLIKTRGQQVTLRCSSQSGHNTVSWYQQALGQGPQFIFQYYREEENGRGNFPPRFSGLQFPNYSSELNVNALELDDSALYLCASSLRLGGEETQYFGPGTRLLVL.

The rearrangement uses TRBV5-4 and TRBJ2-1, with TRBD1 identical over 7 bases. This CDR3 comprises 15 residues. CDR1 and CDR2 from the germline V gene are SGHNT and YYREEE (reference sequence). The trim removed 4 bases at V and 0 bases at J, leaving 4 bases unmatched. The chain's CDR3 is CASSPRQGSYNEQFF. In DNA form, the CDR3 reads TGTGCCAGCAGCCCCCGACAGGGCTCCTACAATGAGCAGTTCTTC.

V and J are TRBV6-5 and TRBJ2-3, with D perhaps matching TRBD1 (5 bases). The CDR3 is made up of 13 amino acids. Looked up from germline, CDR1 is MNHEY and CDR2 is SVGAGI. Trimming took off 8 bases at V and 2 bases at J, with 11 bases between the two ends. The CDR3 DNA is TGTGCCAGCGGCAGACAGTACACAGATACGCAGTATTTT. Its protein is CASGRQYTDTQYF.

The chain carries TRBV6-5 and TRBJ1-2; D gene unclear. CDR3 length equals 11 residues. The V end was cut by 6 bases, the J end by 1 base, with 3 bases between. Germline CDR1 MNHEY, CDR2 SVGAGI. The CDR3 DNA is TGTGCCAGCAGCATTAACTATGGCTACACCTTC. Translating it yields CASSINYGYTF.

This clone showed up just a few times. The V gene is TRBV2, the J gene TRBJ2-7; TRBD1 might be the D (5 bases). The length of the CDR3 is 14 residues. V dropped 1 base and J dropped 2 bases, with 9 bases sitting between them. The germline V gene encodes CDR1 SNHLY and CDR2 FYNNEI. CDR3 DNA sequence: TGTGCCAGCAGTGAAGGGGGCTCCACCTACGAGCAGTACTTC. Residues: CASSEGGSTYEQYF.

This rearrangement joins TRBV5-6 to TRBJ1-2; 9 bases line up with TRBD1. Germline V gives CDR1 SGHDT, CDR2 YYEEEE. This CDR3 region has 16 residues. Trimming at V came to 2 bases and at J to 4 bases, leaving 9 bases not matched to a gene. CDR3 loop: CASSLDRGSLSYGYTF. CDR3 bases: TGTGCCAGCAGCTTAGACAGGGGGTCTTTGAGCTATGGCTACACCTTC.

The chain carries TRBV7-8 and TRBJ2-1, with 8 bases fitting TRBD2. The CDR3 spans 15 residues. Trimming removed 7 bases from V and 2 bases from J; junction bases left unmatched: 7. Looked up from germline, CDR1 is SGHVS and CDR2 is FQNEAQ. Here the CDR3 DNA reads TGTGCCAGCATCATAGCGACTAGCGCCTACAATGAGCAGTTCTTC. This translates into CASIIATSAYNEQFF.

The chain uses TRBV29-1 and TRBJ2-7, with D tentatively TRBD2 (6 bases). The CDR3 runs 16 residues. Germline CDR1 reads SQVTM; CDR2 reads ANQGSEA. Trimming took 6 bases from V and 7 from J, leaving 28 bases between them. The CDR3 DNA follows: TGCAGCGTCGAAACGGGAGTTGGGGCTACAACGAGAGAGCAGTACTTC. Its protein product is CSVETGVGATTREQYF.

This clone showed up just a few times. J is TRBJ1-4 and V is TRBV28, with TRBD1 as a possible D gene (5 bases). This CDR3 spans 16 amino acids. CDR1 and CDR2 from the germline V gene are MDHEN and SYDVKM. The V and J ends lost 6 bases and 7 bases respectively, with 21 bases between them. The CDR3 DNA reads as TGTGCCAGCAGCCTTACCCAAGGGGCAGGTGGTGAAAAACTGTTTTTT. Amino acids: CASSLTQGAGGEKLFF.